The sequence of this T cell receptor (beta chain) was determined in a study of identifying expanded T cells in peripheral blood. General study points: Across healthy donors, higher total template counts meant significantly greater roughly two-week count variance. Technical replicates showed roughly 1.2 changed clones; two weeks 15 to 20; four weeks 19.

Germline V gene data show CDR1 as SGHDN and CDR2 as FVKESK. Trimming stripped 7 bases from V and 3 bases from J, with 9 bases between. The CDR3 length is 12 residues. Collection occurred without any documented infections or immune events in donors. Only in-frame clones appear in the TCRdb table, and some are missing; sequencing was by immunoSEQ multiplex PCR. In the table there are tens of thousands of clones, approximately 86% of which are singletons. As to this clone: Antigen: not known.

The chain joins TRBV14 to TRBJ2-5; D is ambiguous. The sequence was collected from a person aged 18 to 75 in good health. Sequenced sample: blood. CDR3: CASTAPKETQYF. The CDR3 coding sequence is TGTGCCAGCACCGCCCCCAAAGAGACCCAGTACTTC.